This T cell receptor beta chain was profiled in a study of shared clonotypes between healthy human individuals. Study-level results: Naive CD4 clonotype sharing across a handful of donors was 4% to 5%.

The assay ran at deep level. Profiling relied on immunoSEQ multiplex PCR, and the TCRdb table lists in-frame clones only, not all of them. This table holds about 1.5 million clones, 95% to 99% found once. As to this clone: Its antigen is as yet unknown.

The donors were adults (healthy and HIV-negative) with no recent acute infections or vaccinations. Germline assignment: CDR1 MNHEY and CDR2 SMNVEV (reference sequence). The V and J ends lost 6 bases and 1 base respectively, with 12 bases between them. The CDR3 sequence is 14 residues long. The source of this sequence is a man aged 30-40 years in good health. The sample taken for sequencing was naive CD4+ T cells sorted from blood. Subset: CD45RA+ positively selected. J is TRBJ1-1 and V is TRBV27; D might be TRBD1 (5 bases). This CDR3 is CASRLGRENTEAFF. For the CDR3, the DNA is TGTGCCAGCAGACTGGGCAGGGAGAACACTGAAGCTTTCTTT.